The entry below gives a single TCR beta chain sequence along with its context. Its antigen is not yet known. No much larger clonotype is one base removed from it; base qualities were not supplied. These data are taken from a study of cytomegalovirus exposure and HLA in healthy donors (dated by TCRdb to about 2017). Looking at the study overall: An earlier analysis of around 600 of the donors reported roughly 270 Gb of sequence data and 117 million unique TCR beta sequences from 190 million or so T cells. Both class I and class II loci were covered by HLA typing, at four-digit resolution. Across about 380 genotyped donors of the cohort, an average of approximately 200,000 unique TCR beta nucleotide sequences per donor were sequenced, and about a sixth of those sequences were non-productive. A handful of DR-DQ haplotypes were handled as single units for association and clustering because linkage in the cohort was strong. To predict cytomegalovirus infection status, the study brought together high-throughput TCR immunosequencing, statistical association of individual TCRs with disease status, and machine learning. Typing coverage differed by locus: A, B, C, DRB1 and DQB1 were typed in roughly 629-630 donors, DQA1 in 500 to 550, DPA1 in over 600, and DPB1 in roughly 450. A later genetic analysis used genome-wide SNP genotypes for about 65% of the 666 donors, treating that subset as a discovery cohort. To decide whether each TCR beta V gene segment behaved as functional or pseudogenic, an earlier analysis of over 500 of the donors relied on high-throughput TCR beta sequencing. Donor age, sex, ethnicity and CMV serostatus were compiled alongside the repertoire data. Of the 398 genotyped donors, 65% to 90% fell in the genetic ancestry cluster associated with self-reported Caucasian donors. The aim of the study was to test whether cataloging public T cell receptors could identify signatures of past pathogen exposure. The study profiled the T cell repertoires of about 720 subjects by immunosequencing and related them to cytomegalovirus serostatus. All discovery cohort repertoires had been generated on a single sequencing platform. An early release covering roughly 580 HLA-typed donors comprised about 320 gigabases of sequencing data and roughly 86 million unique TCR sequences. Rather than using new phenotypic data, the later analysis identified candidate immune exposures from TCR beta sequences and from how often those sequences occurred across donors. A separate validation cohort of approximately 120 different subjects was used in addition to the 666-subject first cohort. To study patterns of TCR occurrence, a later analysis re-analyzed previously published TCR beta repertoires from around 700 donors and added high-resolution HLA genotyping.

In total, roughly 670 healthy bone marrow donors made up the cohort. Cohort members were all nominally healthy when sampled, although unrecorded immune exposures were likely present. Of the roughly 720 cohort members, 250 to 300 had positive CMV serostatus and approximately 360 had negative CMV serostatus, and CMV serostatus was not recorded for the donor. Each donor provided a peripheral blood sample, and peripheral blood mononuclear cells were used for TCR beta sequencing. Genomic DNA extraction from the blood cell samples was performed with the Qiagen DNeasy Blood Extraction Kit. The library relied on the immunoSEQ multiplex PCR assay. For the multiplex PCR, a mixture combining 60 forward primers for TCR Vbeta segments and 13 reverse primers for TCR Jbeta segments was used. The CDR3 region of rearranged TCR beta genes was amplified from genomic DNA with a multiplex PCR assay. The amplified TCR beta libraries were sequenced on the Illumina HiSeq System as 87-base-pair reads. In the source study's methods: Across the 700 or so repertoires, a later analysis counted approximately 75 million unique TCR beta chains, approximately 10 million of which were shared by at least two donors. To remove PCR and sequencing errors, raw reads were error-corrected and collapsed into unique sequences using a nearest-neighbor algorithm that merged closely related sequences. CDR3 sequences were aligned to IMGT reference sequences to assign V, D and J gene segments. Each retained sequence needed at least a six-nucleotide match to both a V gene segment and a J gene segment. Rearrangements were classified as productive when the CDR3 lacked stop codons and remained in frame with V and J, and all other rearrangements were classified as non-productive. Following IMGT convention, CDR3 was defined as the stretch from the second conserved V-encoded cysteine up to the conserved J-encoded phenylalanine. In an earlier analysis of more than 550 of the donors, sequences lacking an unambiguous match to a single V gene segment were excluded. In an earlier analysis of roughly 600 of the donors, a V segment was called functional when productive rearrangements were above 56.7%, and segregating when the standard deviation between donors exceeded 5%. A statistical classification framework was built to diagnose cytomegalovirus status from the catalog of TCR beta chain sequences. In a later analysis, TCR nucleotide sequences were compared against IMGT/GENE-DB human TR gene sequences so that V and J genes could be assigned. The TCRdist pipeline was used in a later analysis to assign CDR3 sequences and most-parsimonious VDJ recombination scenarios. In a later analysis, each TCR beta chain was defined by its CDR3 amino acid sequence together with its V-gene family, and reads without a unique V-gene family were excluded. In a later analysis, around 600 highly shared, low-generation-probability nucleotide sequences were removed to address suspected cross-contamination and a sequencing artifact. In a later analysis, a clonal expansion index for each public chain was calculated from normalized within-repertoire ranks of inferred template counts. Generation probabilities in a later analysis came from a VDJ recombination model fitted to out-of-frame rearrangements, and those results were checked against IGoR. In a later analysis, hypergeometric tests were used to score TCR-TCR, TCR-HLA and TCR-CMV co-occurrence, with a repertoire-size bias correction applied to TCR pairs. In a later analysis, false discovery rates were estimated by permuting HLA or CMV assignments 20 times. A later analysis grouped co-occurring TCRs with DBSCAN, adding TCRdist sequence similarity when clustering within HLA-allele-positive subsets. For co-occurrence clustering, repertoires with fewer than 30,000 or more than 120,000 public chains were excluded, along with about five repertoires with anomalous nucleotide sharing. TCRdb took this table from immuneACCESS and kept in-frame rearrangements with V and J called. Such tables lack part of the clones; where checked against another copy, unresolved V genes explain under half of the gap, and the rest is unexplained. That table gives V, J and clone size, and the DNA gave D and trimming. Counted in this sample were about 59,000 clones; roughly 80% of them appeared once. More than 1.5% of the sample belongs to the ten largest clones.

Trimming leaves V shorter by 4 bases and J shorter by 1 base, with the junction holding 3 bases beyond the gene matches. Its CDR3 holds 14 amino acids, cysteine through phenylalanine. Here the CDR3 DNA is all that survives: 42 bases in frame from base 1. Per the germline V gene (reference sequence), SGHNT is the CDR1 and YYREEE is the CDR2. The study at large found these results: While some public TCRs were present in many individuals, most TCR sequences turned up only very rarely across donors. Compared with equally common non-associated chains, HLA-associated TCR beta chains in a later analysis were more clonally expanded and had lower generation probabilities. Presence/absence analyses assumed roughly uniform sequencing depth across donors, an assumption that may not hold. In the study, about 150 TCR beta chains were listed as associated with cytomegalovirus. A cluster of highly shared sequence variants was judged likely to be a technical artifact of the sequencing pipeline. According to the authors, the approach could potentially be generalized to other disease states and immunological phenotypes. A later genetic analysis reported fewer N-insertions in productive TCRs among donors in an Asian-associated ancestry cluster than the roughly 620-donor mean. The classifier was reported to diagnose cytomegalovirus status with high specificity and sensitivity in both the original and validation cohorts. Immune exposure information for the cohort was limited to CMV serostatus. A later analysis associated about 17,000 TCR beta sequences with specific HLA alleles at a false discovery rate of 0.05. Three of the identified cytomegalovirus-associated TCR beta chains were confirmed in vitro to be specific for cytomegalovirus antigens. A further reported finding was that TCR beta sequences accurately predicted the HLA-A and HLA-B alleles for most subjects in the first cohort. Because HLA typing was unavailable for some donors at each locus, only the typed subset was used in association tests. A later analysis reported that several top co-occurrence clusters appeared linked to parvovirus B19, influenza, CMV and Epstein-Barr virus. In an earlier analysis of around 600 of the donors, most TCR beta V segments were observed in productive rearrangements about 87% or about 30% of the time, broadly matching IMGT annotations. Strong co-occurrence of HLA alleles, especially DR and DQ, made assigning TCR associations to individual alleles difficult. In a later analysis, TCR association rates were found to vary across HLA loci, with the most associated TCRs seen for DRB1 alleles and the fewest for HLA-C alleles. Some IMGT-functional V segments, including TRBV6-2 and TRBV6-3, could not be told apart with the 87-base-pair reads, so those segments were excluded. In a later analysis, most CMV-associated TCR beta chains were found to appear HLA-restricted, with HLA associations seemingly driven largely by CMV exposure. Only TCR beta chains were sequenced in this cohort, and the absence of alpha or paired-chain data limited detectable features. Correlated functional status among segregating V segments might reflect linkage disequilibrium, but an unknown experimental factor could not be ruled out. A later genetic analysis associated a missense DCLRE1C variant with V-gene and J-gene trimming of TCR beta chains, and an independent cohort replicated the association. The earlier analysis of nearly 600 of the donors excluded some 16 rarely observed V segments, including chromosome 9 orphons, because counts were too low.

Sequencing was performed on PBMCs. The TCR sequence derives from a human donor in good health. In this chain, TRBV5-4 is recombined with TRBJ2-5, and TRBD1 aligns with 8 junction nucleotides. The CDR3 reads as follows: CASSLDRGQETQYF. The nucleotide sequence is given as TGTGCCAGCAGCCTAGACAGGGGCCAAGAGACCCAGTACTTC.